The present TCR beta chain was sequenced within a study of shared clonotypes between healthy human individuals. The CDR3 contains 13 residues. CDR1 and CDR2 (germline): ENHRY, SYGVKD. Losses at the gene ends were 4 bases for V and 7 bases for J; bases not matched to a gene: 6. Several immunoSEQ plates received, in even portions, the genomic DNA of each subset. TCRdb's copy holds only in-frame clones and misses some; the assay was immunoSEQ multiplex PCR. The sample carries about 980,000 clones, less than 85% recorded once. Sequencing was performed on memory CD4+ T cells sorted from blood. Subset defined: CD45RA-negative fraction. This sequence originates from a man younger than 30 in good health. The chain has TRBV10-3 and TRBJ1-2, with 7 bases identical to TRBD1. CDR3 sequence reads: CAISGDRESGYTF. CDR3 coding DNA: TGTGCCATCAGTGGTGACAGGGAGAGTGGCTACACCTTC.